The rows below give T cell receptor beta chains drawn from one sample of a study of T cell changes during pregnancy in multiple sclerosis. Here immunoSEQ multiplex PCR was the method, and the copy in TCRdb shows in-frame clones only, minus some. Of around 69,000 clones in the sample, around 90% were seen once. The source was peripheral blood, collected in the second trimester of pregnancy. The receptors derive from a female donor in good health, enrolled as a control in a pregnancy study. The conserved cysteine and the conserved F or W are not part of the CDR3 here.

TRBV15,ATSRDRTGIGYT
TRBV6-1,ASSTWGQPQH
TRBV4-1,ASSQELQVNEKLF
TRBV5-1,ASSDAGTNYNEQF
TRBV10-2,ASSETGPPTMNTEAF
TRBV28,ASSLIRGGQYSNQPQH
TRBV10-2,ASSEEKFSGGYT
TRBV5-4,ASRLTAGTDTQY
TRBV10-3,AARARTATNYGYT
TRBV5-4,ASRTMGTLYGYT